The 8 T cell receptor beta chains listed next were all sequenced from one sample in a study of blood T cell repertoires in COVID-19. Repertoires were generated with immunoSEQ multiplex PCR, while TCRdb's copy carries only in-frame clones and drops some. The sample has about 110,000 clones; roughly 85% are singletons. Sequencing was done on a sample of peripheral blood. Every receptor here comes from a woman of 80 years or more with acute or convalescent COVID-19.

The chain combines TRBV21-1 with TRBJ2-7; the table's D call, TRBD2, was not checked against the DNA. TRBV21-1 is labeled a pseudogene. This CDR3 has 14 residues. CDR3 residues: CASSTGNPDCEQYV. CDR3 DNA sequence: TGTGCCAGCAGCACCGGGAACCCAGACTGCGAGCAGTACGTC.

The chain carries TRBV28 and TRBJ1-1; 9 bases fit TRBD1. Per germline, CDR1 MDHEN and CDR2 SYDVKM. The CDR3 runs 16 residues. Trimming cost V 7 bases and J 1 base; bases outside gene matches: 10. CDR3 amino acids: CASMRGTGFANTEAFF. DNA of the CDR3: TGTGCCAGCATGCGCGGGACAGGGTTTGCGAACACTGAAGCTTTCTTT.

The chain combines TRBV25-1 with TRBJ2-7; D ambiguous. V was pared by 11 bases and J by 4 bases, with 18 bases between. The CDR3 is 13 amino acids. Germline V gene lookup returns CDR1 MGHDK and CDR2 SYGVNS. The CDR3 DNA reads as TGTGCCGTCAACGGGTCCGCTTTTTACGAGCAGTACGTC. Amino acids: CAVNGSAFYEQYV.

The rearrangement joins TRBV5-4 to TRBJ1-2, with D possibly matching TRBD1 (5 bases). Germline V gene lookup returns CDR1 SGHNT and CDR2 YYREEE (reference sequence). Trimming shortened V by 4 bases and J by 4 bases, and 11 bases separated the two germline ends. The length of the CDR3 is 13 residues. As DNA, the CDR3 is TGTGCCAGCAGCCCAGACAGACTCTATGGCTACACCTTC. Amino acid sequence: CASSPDRLYGYTF.

The chain links TRBV2 to TRBJ2-3; D might be TRBD2 (5 bases). CDR1 SNHLY and CDR2 FYNNEI come from the germline V gene. The CDR3 length is 12 residues. The ends were cut back, 4 bases at V and 15 bases at J, with 17 bases in the middle. The CDR3 nucleotides read TGTGCCAGCAGTGGTTTGCTTTCCGGGGAATATTTT. Its translation: CASSGLLSGEYF.

The V and J genes are TRBV29-1 and TRBJ2-3, with a tentative D call TRBD2 (6 bases). In germline, CDR1 is SQVTM, CDR2 ANQGSEA. The length of the CDR3 is 14 residues. Deletions cut 4 bases from V and 2 bases from J, with 13 bases between. The CDR3 DNA reads as TGCAGCGTTGCCAGCGGGTCTCTCACAGATACGCAGTATTTT. It codes for CSVASGSLTDTQYF.

About this clone itself: This specimen includes other DNA sequences encoding the same CDR3. The rearrangement links TRBV10-3 to TRBJ2-2, with a tentative D call TRBD2 (5 bases). Trimming stripped 4 bases from V and 2 bases from J, with 5 bases between. The CDR3 covers 13 residues. Germline CDR1 reads ENHRY; CDR2 reads SYGVKD. The CDR3 protein is CAISAGNTGELFF. Written as DNA, the CDR3 is TGTGCCATCAGTGCGGGAAACACCGGGGAGCTGTTTTTT.

The chain has TRBV24-1 and TRBJ2-5; possible D gene TRBD1, 6 bases. In germline, CDR1 is KGHDR, CDR2 SFDVKD. V was cut by 3 bases and J by 5 bases, with 12 bases left in between. CDR3 length equals 14 residues. CDR3: CATSDNSQGETQYF. The DNA for the CDR3 is TGTGCCACCAGTGATAACAGTCAGGGGGAGACCCAGTACTTC.